The clone carrying this T cell receptor beta chain appeared a few times. Its specificity is not known. This sample was included in a study of regulatory T cells in long-lasting Graves disease. Regarding the study as a whole: Compared with new cases, persistent Graves' patients showed reduced TCR diversity.

To make TCR beta libraries, researchers used iRepertoire HTBI primers and Arm-PCR of CDR3 regions. TCRdb redid the calling of the multiplex PCR reads with MiXCR, one entry per CDR3 protein. This table has roughly 400,000 distinct CDR3 sequences, over 12% appearing once. Time point reported: newly diagnosed GD, antithyroid drugs for less than 3 months. The authors made the TCR library using RNA they extracted from PBMCs. Per the germline V gene, CDR1 is MDHEN and CDR2 is SYDVKM. CDR3 length: 24 amino acids. After removal of 3 bases from V and 1 base from J, the junction contained 24 bases not matched to a gene. These data were also filed under a second study, of T cells in Graves' hyperthyroidism and ophthalmopathy. That work contributes: HTBI primers were employed in a first-round RT-PCR of the TCR CDR3.

This sequence was found in a woman in her thirties or forties with Graves disease. This rearrangement joins TRBV28 to TRBJ2-3; 14 bases line up with TRBD2. The starting material was peripheral blood mononuclear cells (PBMCs), obtained at new diagnosis, from a patient treated with antithyroid drugs. CDR3 sequence: CASSLLRTGGKTSGRAGGTDTQYF. CDR3 DNA sequence: TGTGCCAGCAGTTTGCTCAGGACAGGAGGAAAGACTAGCGGGAGGGCCGGTGGCACAGATACGCAGTATTTT.